The source of this TCR beta chain is a study of cytomegalovirus exposure and HLA in healthy donors. Study at large: From HLA-typed donors, an early data release held about 85 million unique TCRs.

Findings and limits, study-wide: TCR beta V- and J-gene trimming was later associated with a missense DCLRE1C variant.

V lost 3 bases and J lost 8, with 8 bases in between. The CDR3 contains 12 residues. The germline CDR1 and CDR2 sequences are MDHEN and SYDVKM. Healthy bone marrow donors made up the donors. In the PCR, 60 Vbeta and 13 Jbeta primers were used. Assay used: immunoSEQ multiplex PCR; TCRdb lists only in-frame clones, some missing. The repertoire holds some 150,000 clones, with around nine tenths as singletons. With regard to this clone: What it binds is unknown.

The origin of this receptor is a woman aged 30 to 39 in good health and CMV-seronegative. The sample taken for sequencing was PBMCs. The V gene is TRBV28, the J gene TRBJ1-3; D is unresolved. The CDR3 bases are TGTGCCAGCAGTTTTGATCAGTACACCATATATTTT. Its translation: CASSFDQYTIYF.